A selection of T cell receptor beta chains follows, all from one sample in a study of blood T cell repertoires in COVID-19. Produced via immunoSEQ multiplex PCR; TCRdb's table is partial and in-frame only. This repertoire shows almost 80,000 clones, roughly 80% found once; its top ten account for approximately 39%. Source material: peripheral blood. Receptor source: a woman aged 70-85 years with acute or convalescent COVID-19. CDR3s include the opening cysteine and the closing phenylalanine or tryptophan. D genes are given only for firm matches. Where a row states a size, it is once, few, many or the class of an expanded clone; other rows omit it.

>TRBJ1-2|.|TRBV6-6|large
CASRDTHNYGYTF
TGTGCCAGCAGGGACACGCATAACTATGGCTACACCTTC
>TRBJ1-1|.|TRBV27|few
CASSLGQLMNTEAFF
TGTGCCAGCAGTTTGGGACAACTCATGAACACTGAAGCTTTCTTT
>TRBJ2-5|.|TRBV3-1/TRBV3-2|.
CASSQDQAFSIQYF
TGTGCCAGCAGCCAAGATCAGGCCTTTTCGATCCAGTACTTC
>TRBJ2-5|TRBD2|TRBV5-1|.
CASSLAGGSGETQYF
TGCGCCAGCAGCTTGGCCGGCGGGAGTGGTGAGACCCAGTACTTC
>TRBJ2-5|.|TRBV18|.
CASSFREGETQYF
TGTGCCAGCTCCTTCAGGGAAGGAGAGACCCAGTACTTC
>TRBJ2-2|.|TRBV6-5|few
CASNPGSNTGELFF
TGTGCCAGCAACCCAGGGTCGAACACCGGGGAGCTGTTTTTT
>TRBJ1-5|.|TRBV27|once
CASSLGRPNQPQHF
TGTGCCAGCAGTTTGGGCCGACCCAATCAGCCCCAGCATTTT
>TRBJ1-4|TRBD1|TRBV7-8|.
CASSLGDSYNEKLFF
TGTGCCAGCAGCTTAGGGGACAGCTATAATGAAAAACTGTTTTTT
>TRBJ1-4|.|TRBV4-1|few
CASSQDGAGSSYEKLFF
TGCGCCAGCAGCCAAGATGGGGCCGGCAGCTCCTATGAAAAACTGTTTTTT
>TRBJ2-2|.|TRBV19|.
CASSIGGLGNKLFF
TGTGCCAGTAGTATTGGAGGACTCGGAAATAAGCTGTTTTTT
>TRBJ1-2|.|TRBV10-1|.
CPRGDQGRYGYTF
TGCCCACGGGGGGACCAGGGGAGGTATGGCTACACCTTC
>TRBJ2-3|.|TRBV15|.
CATSRERGFPASSTDTQYF
TGTGCCACCAGCAGAGAGAGGGGGTTTCCGGCTAGTAGCACAGATACGCAGTATTTT
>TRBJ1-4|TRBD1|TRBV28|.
CASSAGQGDNEKLFF
TGTGCCAGCAGTGCTGGACAGGGAGATAATGAAAAACTGTTTTTT
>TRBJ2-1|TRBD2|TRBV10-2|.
CAAGTSGSLMYNEQFF
TGCGCCGCGGGGACTAGCGGGAGTCTGATGTACAATGAGCAGTTCTTC
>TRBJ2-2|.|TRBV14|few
CASSQWAGLNTGELFF
TGTGCCAGCAGCCAATGGGCCGGACTGAACACCGGGGAGCTGTTTTTT
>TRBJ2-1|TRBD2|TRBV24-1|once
CATSGGRTSGGDYNEQFF
TGTGCCACCAGTGGTGGGCGGACTAGCGGGGGGGACTACAATGAGCAGTTCTTC
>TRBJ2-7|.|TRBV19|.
CASNRAGAYEQYF
TGTGCCAGTAACAGGGCTGGGGCCTACGAGCAGTACTTC
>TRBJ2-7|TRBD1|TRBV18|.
CASSPKRTGAGVDEQYF
TGTGCCAGCTCACCGAAACGGACAGGGGCGGGGGTCGACGAGCAGTACTTC
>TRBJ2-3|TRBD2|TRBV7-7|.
CASSLGLAGTDTQYF
TGTGCCAGCAGCTTAGGACTAGCGGGCACAGATACGCAGTATTTT
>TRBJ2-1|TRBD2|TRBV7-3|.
CASSLLGLAGESGYNEQFF
TGTGCCAGCAGCTTACTCGGTCTAGCGGGAGAGAGCGGCTACAATGAGCAGTTCTTC
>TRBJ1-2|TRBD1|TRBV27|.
CASSLRDRVSGYTF
TGTGCCAGCAGTTTACGGGACAGGGTTAGTGGCTACACCTTC
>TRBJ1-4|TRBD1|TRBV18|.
CASSPAGQGPTTNEKLFF
TGTGCCAGCTCACCAGCCGGACAGGGACCCACAACTAATGAAAAACTGTTTTTT
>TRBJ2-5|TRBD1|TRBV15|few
CATSGDRVRETQYF
TGTGCCACCAGCGGGGACAGGGTACGAGAGACCCAGTACTTC
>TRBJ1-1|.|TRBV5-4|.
CASSRAWNTEAFF
TGTGCCAGCAGCCGAGCGTGGAACACTGAAGCTTTCTTT
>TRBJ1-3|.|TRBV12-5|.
CASGWGGSGNTIYF
TGTGCTAGTGGTTGGGGAGGAAGTGGAAACACCATATATTTT
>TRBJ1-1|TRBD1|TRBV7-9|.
CASSPRQGGTEAFF
TGTGCCAGCAGCCCCCGACAGGGGGGGACTGAAGCTTTCTTT
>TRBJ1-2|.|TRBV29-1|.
CSVGVVGGDGYTF
TGCAGCGTTGGCGTCGTCGGGGGAGATGGCTACACCTTC
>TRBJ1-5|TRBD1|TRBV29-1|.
CSVVQGESNQPQHF
TGCAGCGTTGTTCAGGGGGAATCAAATCAGCCCCAGCATTTT
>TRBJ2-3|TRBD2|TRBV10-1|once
CASSESRTSGSRDTQYF
TGCGCCAGCAGTGAGTCTCGTACTAGCGGGAGTAGGGATACGCAGTATTTT
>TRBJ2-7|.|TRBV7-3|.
CASSDTSMGRGSYEQYF
TGTGCCAGCAGCGACACCTCGATGGGTAGGGGTTCCTACGAGCAGTACTTC
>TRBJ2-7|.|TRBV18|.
CASSDDSFYEQYF
TGTGCCAGCTCAGACGACTCTTTCTACGAGCAGTACTTC
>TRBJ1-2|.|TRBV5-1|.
CASRERQASYGYTF
TGCGCCAGCAGAGAGAGACAGGCTTCGTATGGCTACACCTTC
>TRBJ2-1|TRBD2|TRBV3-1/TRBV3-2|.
CASLLSSGSVNEQFF
TGTGCCAGCCTTCTGTCAAGCGGGAGTGTAAATGAGCAGTTCTTC
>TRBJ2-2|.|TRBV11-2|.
CASSSLTGELFF
TGTGCCAGCAGCTCTCTAACCGGGGAGCTGTTTTTT
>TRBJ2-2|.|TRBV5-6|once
CASSLGQGLNGELFF
TGTGCCAGCAGCTTAGGGCAGGGGCTTAACGGGGAGCTGTTTTTT
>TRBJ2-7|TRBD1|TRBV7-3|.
CASSPTGGAYEQYF
TGTGCCAGCAGTCCGACAGGGGGGGCCTACGAGCAGTACTTC
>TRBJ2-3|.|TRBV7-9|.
CASSLGVSDTQYF
TGTGCCAGCAGCTTGGGCGTTTCAGATACGCAGTATTTT
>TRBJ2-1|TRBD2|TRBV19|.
CASSPQRDSGEQFF
TGTGCCAGTAGCCCTCAGCGGGATTCGGGTGAGCAGTTCTTC
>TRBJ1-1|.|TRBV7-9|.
CASSPGGRAFF
TGTGCCAGCAGCCCCGGGGGTCGAGCTTTCTTT
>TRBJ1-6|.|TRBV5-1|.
CASSLDYGGRTSPLHF
TGCGCCAGCAGCTTGGATTACGGGGGGCGCACTTCACCCCTCCACTTT
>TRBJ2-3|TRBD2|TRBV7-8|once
CASSLFTPSGGPDTQYF
TGTGCCAGCAGCTTATTCACCCCTAGCGGCGGCCCAGATACGCAGTATTTT
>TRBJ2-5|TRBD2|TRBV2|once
CATENTSGSLKTQYF
TGTGCCACCGAAAATACTAGCGGGAGCCTGAAGACCCAGTACTTC
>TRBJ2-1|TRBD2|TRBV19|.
CASSKLAGVFGEQFF
TGTGCCAGTAGTAAACTAGCGGGAGTATTCGGTGAGCAGTTCTTC
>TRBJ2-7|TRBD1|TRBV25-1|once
CASSAETGTYEQYF
TGTGCCAGCAGTGCAGAGACAGGGACCTACGAGCAGTACTTC
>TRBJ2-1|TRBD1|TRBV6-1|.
CASNEAGQGSRSSYNEQFF
TGTGCCAGCAATGAGGCGGGACAGGGCTCGAGGAGCTCCTACAATGAGCAGTTCTTC
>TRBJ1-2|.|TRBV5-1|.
CASSLAGGHGFDNYGYTF
TGCGCCAGCAGCTTGGCAGGTGGCCACGGCTTCGATAACTATGGCTACACCTTC
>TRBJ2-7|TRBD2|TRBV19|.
CASSIGRKGLAGVYDEQYF
TGTGCCAGTAGTATTGGCCGGAAGGGACTAGCGGGAGTTTATGACGAGCAGTACTTC
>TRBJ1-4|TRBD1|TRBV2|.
CASSKQGFNEKLFF
TGTGCCAGCAGTAAACAGGGGTTTAATGAAAAACTGTTTTTT
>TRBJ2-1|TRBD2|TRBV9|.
CASSVDLAGAREQFF
TGTGCCAGCAGCGTAGATCTAGCGGGAGCGAGGGAGCAGTTCTTC
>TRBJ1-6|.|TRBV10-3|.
CAISESSTGNSPLHF
TGTGCCATCAGTGAGTCCTCCACAGGGAATTCACCCCTCCACTTT
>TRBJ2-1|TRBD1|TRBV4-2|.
CASSQVGTGTGGFSGNNEQFF
TGTGCCAGCAGCCAAGTTGGAACCGGGACAGGGGGCTTTAGCGGGAACAATGAGCAGTTCTTC
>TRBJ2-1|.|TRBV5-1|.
CASSLTGYNEQFF
TGCGCCAGCAGCTTGACAGGGTACAATGAGCAGTTCTTC
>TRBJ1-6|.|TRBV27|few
CASRHENSPLHF
TGTGCCAGTAGACACGAAAATTCACCCCTCCACTTT
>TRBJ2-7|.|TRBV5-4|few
CASSSRERLNEQYF
TGTGCCAGCAGCTCCCGGGAACGCCTGAACGAGCAGTACTTC
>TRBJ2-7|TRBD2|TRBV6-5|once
CASSIAGGGNEQYF
TGTGCCAGCTCCATAGCGGGAGGGGGGAACGAGCAGTACTTC
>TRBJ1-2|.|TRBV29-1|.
CSVDAGRLGYTF
TGCAGCGTTGACGCAGGGAGGCTTGGCTACACCTTC